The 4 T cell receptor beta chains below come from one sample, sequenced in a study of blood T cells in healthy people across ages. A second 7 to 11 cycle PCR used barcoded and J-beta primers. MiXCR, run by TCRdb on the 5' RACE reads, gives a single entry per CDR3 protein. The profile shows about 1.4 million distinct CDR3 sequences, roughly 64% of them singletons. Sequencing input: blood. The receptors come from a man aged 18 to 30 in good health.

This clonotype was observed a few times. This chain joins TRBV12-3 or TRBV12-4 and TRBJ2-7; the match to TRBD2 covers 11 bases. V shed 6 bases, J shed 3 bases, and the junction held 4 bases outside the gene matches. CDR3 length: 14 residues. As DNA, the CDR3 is TGTGCCAGCAGGACTAGCGGGGCGGTCTACGAGCAGTACTTC. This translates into CASRTSGAVYEQYF.

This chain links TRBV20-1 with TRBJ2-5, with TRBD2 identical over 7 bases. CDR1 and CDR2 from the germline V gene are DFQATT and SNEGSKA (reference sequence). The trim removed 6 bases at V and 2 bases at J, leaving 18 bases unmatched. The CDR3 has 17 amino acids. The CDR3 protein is CSARRVAGLVTQETQYF. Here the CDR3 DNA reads TGCAGTGCGAGGCGGGTAGCGGGCCTTGTCACACAAGAGACCCAGTACTTC.

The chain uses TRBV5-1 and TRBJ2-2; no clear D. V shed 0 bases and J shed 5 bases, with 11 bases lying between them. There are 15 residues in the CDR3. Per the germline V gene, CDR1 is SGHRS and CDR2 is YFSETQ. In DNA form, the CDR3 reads TGCGCCAGCAGCTTGGCCACCACGGATACCGGGGAGCTGTTTTTT. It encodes CASSLATTDTGELFF.

The CDR3 nucleotides are TGTGCCAGCACCACGCAGATTACCTATGGCTACACCTTC. Its translation is CASTTQITYGYTF. The chain is built from TRBV12-3 or TRBV12-4 and TRBJ1-2; D call uncertain. The CDR3 contains 13 residues. V was shortened by 7 bases and J by 4 bases, with 13 bases between the two germline ends.